The rows below give T cell receptor beta chains drawn from one sample of a study of shared clonotypes between healthy human individuals. The method was immunoSEQ multiplex PCR; TCRdb's version includes in-frame clones alone and lacks a portion of them. The sample comprises some 550,000 clones, more than 95% of which are singletons, and 0.055% to 0.07% rests with the top ten. The sample comprised naive CD4+ T cells sorted from blood. These receptors all stem from a woman in her twenties or thirties in good health. Each CDR3 is given with its conserved first and last residue. D genes are given only for firm matches. Only some rows state a clone size, as once, few, many or a class for expanded clones.

clone size,D gene,V gene,J gene,CDR3 protein,CDR3 DNA
.,.,TRBV11-2,TRBJ2-3,CASSGLVRGGTDTQYF,TGTGCCAGCAGCGGGTTGGTCAGGGGGGGCACAGATACGCAGTATTTT
.,.,TRBV25-1,TRBJ2-1,CASSERNYNEQFF,TGTGCCAGCAGTGAAAGGAATTACAATGAGCAGTTCTTC
once,TRBD1,TRBV6-5,TRBJ1-1,CASSRDRPNTEAFF,TGTGCCAGCAGTCGGGACAGACCAAACACTGAAGCTTTCTTT
.,TRBD2,TRBV5-1,TRBJ2-7,CASSFGGVYEQYF,TGCGCCAGCAGCTTCGGGGGGGTCTACGAGCAGTACTTC
.,.,TRBV5-1,TRBJ2-7,CASSLSRAPSYEQYF,TGCGCCAGCAGCTTGTCAAGGGCACCATCCTACGAGCAGTACTTC
.,.,TRBV4-1,TRBJ1-2,CASSQVESRNYYGYTF,TGCGCCAGCAGCCAAGTCGAATCCAGGAACTACTATGGCTACACCTTC
.,TRBD2,TRBV11-2,TRBJ2-7,CASSLRGLAGGPYF,TGTGCCAGCAGCCTCCGGGGACTAGCGGGAGGGCCCTACTTC
once,TRBD2,TRBV7-9,TRBJ2-3,CATADVAGEQTDTQYF,TGTGCCACAGCCGATGTAGCGGGAGAGCAAACAGATACGCAGTATTTT
.,TRBD1,TRBV28,TRBJ1-3,CASSSLTGGDLGNTIYF,TGTGCCAGCAGTTCCCTAACAGGGGGCGATCTGGGAAACACCATATATTTT
.,TRBD2,TRBV7-9,TRBJ2-1,CASTIGTSGRAGNEQFF,TGTGCCAGCACAATCGGGACTAGCGGGAGGGCCGGGAATGAGCAGTTCTTC
.,TRBD2,TRBV28,TRBJ2-5,CASSTGLAGGGEETQYF,TGTGCCAGCAGTACCGGACTAGCGGGAGGGGGCGAAGAGACCCAGTACTTC
.,.,TRBV6-6,TRBJ1-5,CASSFSGSQPQHF,TGTGCCAGCAGTTTTTCGGGCAGCCAACCCCAGCATTTT
.,.,TRBV6-1,TRBJ1-6,CASSEQGQFGPLHF,TGTGCCAGCAGTGAACAGGGCCAGTTCGGGCCCCTCCACTTT
.,.,TRBV6-6,TRBJ2-1,CASTDYGEQFF,TGTGCCAGCACCGACTACGGTGAGCAGTTCTTC
.,TRBD2,TRBV19,TRBJ2-7,CASSIPGGSSYEQYF,TGTGCCAGTAGTATACCAGGCGGGAGCTCCTACGAGCAGTACTTC
.,.,TRBV28,TRBJ1-4,CASSLFRAVEKLFF,TGTGCCAGCAGTTTATTTCGTGCAGTTGAAAAACTGTTTTTT
.,TRBD2,TRBV5-1,TRBJ2-7,CASNQASGGTYEQYF,TGCGCCAGCAATCAGGCTAGCGGGGGGACCTACGAGCAGTACTTC
.,TRBD1,TRBV27,TRBJ2-7,CASSLHRGAGEQYF,TGTGCCAGCAGTTTACACAGGGGAGCAGGCGAGCAGTACTTC
.,.,TRBV28,TRBJ1-3,CASRARENIYF,TGTGCCAGCAGAGCCCGGGAGAACATATATTTT
once,TRBD2,TRBV6-5,TRBJ2-7,CASSSLAGVRNEQYF,TGTGCCAGCAGTTCCCTAGCGGGAGTTCGGAACGAGCAGTACTTC
.,.,TRBV15,TRBJ1-1,CATSRDPGGQITEAFF,TGTGCCACCAGCAGAGATCCCGGGGGGCAGATCACTGAAGCTTTCTTT
.,TRBD1,TRBV19,TRBJ1-2,CASSKKGGAEYGYTF,TGTGCCAGTAGTAAAAAAGGGGGCGCGGAGTATGGCTACACCTTC
.,.,TRBV5-5,TRBJ2-7,CASSSTAYEQYF,TGTGCCAGCAGCTCTACAGCCTACGAGCAGTACTTC
.,.,TRBV6-5,TRBJ1-2,CASCTHRLYGYTF,TGTGCCAGCTGCACGCACAGGCTCTATGGCTACACCTTC
.,.,TRBV7-9,TRBJ2-5,CASSPYRTKQETQYF,TGTGCCAGCAGCCCATACCGGACTAAACAAGAGACCCAGTACTTC
.,.,TRBV6-5,TRBJ2-7,CASSYSTGTYEQYF,TGTGCCAGCAGTTACTCGACAGGTACCTACGAGCAGTACTTC
.,TRBD1,TRBV11-2,TRBJ2-1,CASSRDSYNEQFF,TGTGCCAGCAGTCGGGACAGCTACAATGAGCAGTTCTTC
.,.,TRBV6-5,TRBJ1-5,CASRQNPFSQPQHF,TGTGCCAGCAGACAGAACCCTTTTAGTCAGCCCCAGCATTTT
once,TRBD1,TRBV19,TRBJ2-5,CASSIYRGTQETQYF,TGTGCCAGTAGTATATACAGGGGGACCCAAGAGACCCAGTACTTC